This T cell receptor beta chain was recovered during a study of shared clonotypes between healthy human individuals. Germline CDR1 and CDR2: SGHTA and FQGNSA. The V end lost 5 bases, the J end lost 7 bases, and 12 bases lay between the germline ends. This CDR3 spans 12 amino acids. Sequencing was performed with immunoSEQ multiplex PCR; in TCRdb, only in-frame clones are kept and a portion is missing. This table holds millions of clones, over 85% found once. This clonotype was sampled from a young man in good health. Sequencing was performed on naive CD4+ T cells sorted from blood. Subset of the sample: CD45RA+ positively selected. The V and J genes are TRBV7-2 and TRBJ2-7, with a tentative D call TRBD2 (5 bases). The CDR3 sequence is CASSLTRGEQYF. The DNA of the CDR3 is TGTGCCAGCAGCCTGACCCGGGGAGAGCAGTACTTC.